A selection of T cell receptor beta chains follows, all from one sample in a study of cytomegalovirus exposure and HLA in healthy donors. The table came from immunoSEQ multiplex PCR; TCRdb's copy has only in-frame clones and leaves some out. The table includes around 270,000 clones, about 80% detected once. The sample consisted of PBMCs. These receptors all stem from a girl aged 2-10 years in good health and CMV-seronegative. Each CDR3 is given with its conserved first and last residue. Fields, in order: D gene, V gene, clone size, J gene, CDR3 protein, CDR3 DNA. D genes are given only for firm matches. Size is omitted from some rows. Given values are once, few, many or a class for expanded clones.

>NA|TRBV28|NA|TRBJ2-7
CASSLSPRGAYEQYF
TGTGCCAGCAGTTTATCCCCCCGAGGCGCCTACGAGCAGTACTTC
>NA|TRBV5-8|NA|TRBJ1-2
CASSFPKNYGYTF
TGTGCCAGCAGCTTCCCAAAAAACTATGGCTACACCTTC
>NA|TRBV14|NA|TRBJ1-1
CASSQGRRGGTEAFF
TGTGCCAGCAGCCAAGGTAGGAGGGGAGGGACTGAAGCTTTCTTT
>NA|TRBV7-3|NA|TRBJ1-5
CAPAYQWSQPQHF
TGTGCTCCAGCGTATCAGTGGTCTCAGCCCCAGCATTTT
>NA|TRBV28|NA|TRBJ2-1
CASSFGGVSYNEQFF
TGTGCCAGCAGTTTTGGCGGGGTGTCCTACAATGAGCAGTTCTTC
>NA|TRBV30|NA|TRBJ2-7
CAWSAPPRDYEQYF
TGTGCCTGGAGTGCCCCCCCGCGGGACTACGAGCAGTACTTC
>NA|TRBV6-1|once|TRBJ1-2
CASSEAPGTTF
TGTGCCAGCAGTGAAGCGCCGGGTACGACCTTC
>NA|TRBV7-2|few|TRBJ1-2
CASSSGQGRNYGYTF
TGTGCCAGCAGCTCCGGGCAGGGGCGCAACTATGGCTACACCTTC
>NA|TRBV5-5|NA|TRBJ2-7
CASSLGTASYEQYF
TGTGCCAGCAGCTTGGGGACAGCCTCCTACGAGCAGTACTTC
>TRBD1|TRBV10-2|NA|TRBJ2-5
CASSDGQGAETQYF
TGCGCCAGCAGTGATGGGCAGGGGGCAGAGACCCAGTACTTC
>NA|TRBV2|NA|TRBJ1-1
CAILQGSVGTEAFF
TGTGCCATACTACAGGGTTCTGTGGGAACTGAAGCTTTCTTT
>TRBD2|TRBV11-2|NA|TRBJ2-1
CASSGRGGPTRDEQFF
TGTGCCAGCAGCGGGCGCGGGGGGCCAACTCGGGATGAGCAGTTCTTC
>NA|TRBV4-1|few|TRBJ1-6
CASSQGRGRNSPLHF
TGCGCCAGCAGCCAAGGACGGGGTAGAAATTCACCCCTCCACTTT
>TRBD1|TRBV30|NA|TRBJ1-1
CAWSDRGGEAFF
TGTGCCTGGTCAGACAGGGGGGGTGAAGCTTTCTTT
>NA|TRBV2|NA|TRBJ2-5
CASSYSEETQYF
TGTGCCAGCAGTTACTCCGAAGAGACCCAGTACTTC
>TRBD1|TRBV27|once|TRBJ2-7
CASRTGFQGGDEQYF
TGTGCCAGCAGGACAGGTTTCCAAGGGGGCGACGAGCAGTACTTC
>NA|TRBV2|NA|TRBJ2-5
CASAGGETQYF
TGTGCCAGCGCCGGAGGGGAGACCCAGTACTTC
>NA|TRBV2|NA|TRBJ1-1
CASRGRVAFF
TGTGCCAGCAGGGGGAGGGTCGCTTTCTTT
>TRBD1|TRBV9|NA|TRBJ2-3
CASSEDRGLSLPTDTQYF
TGTGCCAGCAGCGAGGACAGGGGGCTATCTCTTCCCACAGATACGCAGTATTTT
>NA|TRBV29-1|few|TRBJ2-7
CSVGGTVVDEQYF
TGCAGCGTTGGTGGGACTGTAGTGGATGAGCAGTACTTC
>TRBD2|TRBV28|NA|TRBJ2-1
CASSRPGLAGYYNEQFF
TGTGCCAGCAGCCGCCCGGGACTAGCGGGATATTATAATGAGCAGTTCTTC
>NA|TRBV9|NA|TRBJ2-2
CASSVPSGGAGELFF
TGTGCCAGCAGCGTCCCAAGCGGTGGTGCCGGGGAGCTGTTTTTT